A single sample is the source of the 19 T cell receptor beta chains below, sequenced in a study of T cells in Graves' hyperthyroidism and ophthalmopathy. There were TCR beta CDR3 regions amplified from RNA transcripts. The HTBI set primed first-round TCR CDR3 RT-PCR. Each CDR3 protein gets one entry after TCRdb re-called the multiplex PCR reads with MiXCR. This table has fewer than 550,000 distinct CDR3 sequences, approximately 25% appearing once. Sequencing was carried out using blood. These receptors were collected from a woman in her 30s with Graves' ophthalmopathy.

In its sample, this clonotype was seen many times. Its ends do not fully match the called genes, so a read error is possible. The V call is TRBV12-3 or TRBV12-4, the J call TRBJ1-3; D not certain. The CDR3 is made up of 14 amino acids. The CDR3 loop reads CASSLGHSGNTIYF. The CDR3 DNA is TGTGCCAGCAGCTTAGGCCACTCTGGAAACACCATATATTTT.

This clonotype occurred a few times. CDR3 DNA: TGTGCCAGCAGTTTCAAGGGGGCGGATGGCTACACCTTC. Its translation is CASSFKGADGYTF. V usage is TRBV27 and J usage is TRBJ1-2; 7 bases are a match to TRBD1. This CDR3 has 13 residues. The trim removed 3 bases at V and 6 bases at J, leaving 4 bases unmatched. Germline values: CDR1 MNHEY, CDR2 SMNVEV (reference sequence).

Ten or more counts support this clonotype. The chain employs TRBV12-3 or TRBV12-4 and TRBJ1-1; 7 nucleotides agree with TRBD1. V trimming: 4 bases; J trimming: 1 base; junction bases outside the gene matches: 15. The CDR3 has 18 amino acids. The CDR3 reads CASSSKAPGQRSNTEAFF. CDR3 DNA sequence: TGTGCCAGCAGTTCTAAAGCCCCGGGACAGAGGTCGAACACTGAAGCTTTCTTT.

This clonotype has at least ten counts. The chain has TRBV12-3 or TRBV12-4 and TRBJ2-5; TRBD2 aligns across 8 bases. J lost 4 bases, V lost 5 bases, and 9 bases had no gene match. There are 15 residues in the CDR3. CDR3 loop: CASSPPQAGAETQYF. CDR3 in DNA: TGTGCCAGCAGTCCCCCCCAAGCGGGGGCAGAGACCCAGTACTTC.

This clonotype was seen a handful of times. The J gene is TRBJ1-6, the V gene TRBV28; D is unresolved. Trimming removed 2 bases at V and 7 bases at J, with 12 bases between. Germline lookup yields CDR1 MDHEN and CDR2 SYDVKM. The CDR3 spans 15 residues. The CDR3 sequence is CASSLGGGLNSPLHF. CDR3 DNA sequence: TGTGCCAGCAGTTTAGGTGGAGGGTTGAATTCACCCCTCCACTTT.

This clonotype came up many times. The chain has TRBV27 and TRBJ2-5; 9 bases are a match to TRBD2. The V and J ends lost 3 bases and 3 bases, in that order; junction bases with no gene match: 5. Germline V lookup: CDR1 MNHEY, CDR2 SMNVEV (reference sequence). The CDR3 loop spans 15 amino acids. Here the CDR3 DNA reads TGTGCCAGCAGTTTTTCGCCTAGCGGGAAAGAGACCCAGTACTTC. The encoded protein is CASSFSPSGKETQYF.

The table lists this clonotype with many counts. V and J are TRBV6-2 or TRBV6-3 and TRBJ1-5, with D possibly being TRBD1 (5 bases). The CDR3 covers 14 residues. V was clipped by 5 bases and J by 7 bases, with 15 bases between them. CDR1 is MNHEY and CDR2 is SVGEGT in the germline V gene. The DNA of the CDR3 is TGTGCCAGCAGTCGGGGCCTTGGTTTCCAGCCCCAGCATTTT. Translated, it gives CASSRGLGFQPQHF.

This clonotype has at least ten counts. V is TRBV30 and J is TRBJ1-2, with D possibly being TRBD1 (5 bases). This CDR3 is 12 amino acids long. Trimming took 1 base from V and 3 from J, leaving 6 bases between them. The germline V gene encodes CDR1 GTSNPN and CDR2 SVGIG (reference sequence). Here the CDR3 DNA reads TGTGCCTGGAGTGCACAGGACTATGGCTACACCTTC. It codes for CAWSAQDYGYTF. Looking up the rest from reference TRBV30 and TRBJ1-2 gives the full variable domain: SQTIHQWPATLVQPVGSPLSLECTVEGTSNPNLYWYRQAAGRGLQLLFYSVGIGQISSEVPQNLSASRPQDRQFILSSKKLLLSDSGFYLCAWSAQDYGYTFGSGTRLTVV.

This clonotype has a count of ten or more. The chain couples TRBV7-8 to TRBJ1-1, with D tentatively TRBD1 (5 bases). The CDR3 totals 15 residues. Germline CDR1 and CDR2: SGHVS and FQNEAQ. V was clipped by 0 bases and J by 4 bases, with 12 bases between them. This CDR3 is CASSLAGSQGTEAFF. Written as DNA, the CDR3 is TGTGCCAGCAGCTTAGCTGGCAGCCAGGGCACTGAAGCTTTCTTT.

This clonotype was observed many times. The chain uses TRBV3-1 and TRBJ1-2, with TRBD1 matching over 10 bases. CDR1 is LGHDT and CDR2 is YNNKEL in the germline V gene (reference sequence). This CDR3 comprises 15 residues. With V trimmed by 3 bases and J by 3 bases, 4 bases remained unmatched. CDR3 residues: CASSHMTGGDYGYTF. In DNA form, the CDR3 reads TGTGCCAGCAGCCACATGACAGGGGGCGACTATGGCTACACCTTC.

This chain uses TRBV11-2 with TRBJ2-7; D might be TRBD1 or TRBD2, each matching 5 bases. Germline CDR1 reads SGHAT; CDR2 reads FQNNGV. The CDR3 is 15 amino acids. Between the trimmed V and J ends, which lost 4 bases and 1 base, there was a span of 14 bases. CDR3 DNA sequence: TGTGCCAGCAGCTCGTCCCTGGGACCTTCCTACGAGCAGTACTTC. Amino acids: CASSSSLGPSYEQYF.

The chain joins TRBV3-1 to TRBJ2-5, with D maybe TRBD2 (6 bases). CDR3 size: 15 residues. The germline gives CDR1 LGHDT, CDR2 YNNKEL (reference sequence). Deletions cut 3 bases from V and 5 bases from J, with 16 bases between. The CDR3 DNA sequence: TGTGCCAGCAGCCAGAGGGGAGGTGTTGGGGAGACCCAGTACTTC. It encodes CASSQRGGVGETQYF.

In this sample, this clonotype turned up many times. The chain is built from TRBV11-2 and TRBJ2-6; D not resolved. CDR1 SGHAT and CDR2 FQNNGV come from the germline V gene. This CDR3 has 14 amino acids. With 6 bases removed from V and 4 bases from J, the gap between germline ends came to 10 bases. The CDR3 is CASRLAEGANVLTF. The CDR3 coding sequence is TGTGCCAGCAGGCTCGCGGAAGGGGCCAACGTCCTGACTTTC.

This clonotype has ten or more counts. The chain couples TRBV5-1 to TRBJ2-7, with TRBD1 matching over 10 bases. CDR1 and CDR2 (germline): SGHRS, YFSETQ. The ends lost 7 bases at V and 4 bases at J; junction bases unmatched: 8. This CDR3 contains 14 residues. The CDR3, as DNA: TGCGCCAGCGTTTCGGGGACAGGGGATTACGAGCAGTACTTC. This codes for CASVSGTGDYEQYF.

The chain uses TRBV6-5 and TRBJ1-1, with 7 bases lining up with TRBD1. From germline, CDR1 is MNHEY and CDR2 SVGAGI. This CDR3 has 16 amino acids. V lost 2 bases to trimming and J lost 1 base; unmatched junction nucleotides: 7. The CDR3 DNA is TGTGCCAGCAGTTACGCACAGACAGGGCCGAACACTGAAGCTTTCTTT. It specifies CASSYAQTGPNTEAFF.

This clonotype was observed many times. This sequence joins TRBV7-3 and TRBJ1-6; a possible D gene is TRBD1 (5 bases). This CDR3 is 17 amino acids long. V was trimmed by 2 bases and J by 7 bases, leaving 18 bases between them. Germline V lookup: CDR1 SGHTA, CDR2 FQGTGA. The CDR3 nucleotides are TGTGCCAGCAGCTTAGTCGCCCTGGGGCGCTGGAATTCACCCCTCCACTTT. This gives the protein CASSLVALGRWNSPLHF.

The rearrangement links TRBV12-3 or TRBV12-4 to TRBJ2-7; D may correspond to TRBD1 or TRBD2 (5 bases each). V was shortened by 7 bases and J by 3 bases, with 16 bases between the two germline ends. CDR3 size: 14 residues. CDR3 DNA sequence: TGTGCCAGCAACCTGAGGGGCAGGGACTACGAGCAGTACTTC. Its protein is CASNLRGRDYEQYF.

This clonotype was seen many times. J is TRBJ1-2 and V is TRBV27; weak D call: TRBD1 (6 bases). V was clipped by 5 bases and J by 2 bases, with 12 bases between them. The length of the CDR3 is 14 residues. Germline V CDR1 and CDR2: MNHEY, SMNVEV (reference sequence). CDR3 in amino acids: CASSPSTGNYGYTF. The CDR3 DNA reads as TGTGCCAGCAGTCCTTCAACAGGGAACTATGGCTACACCTTC.

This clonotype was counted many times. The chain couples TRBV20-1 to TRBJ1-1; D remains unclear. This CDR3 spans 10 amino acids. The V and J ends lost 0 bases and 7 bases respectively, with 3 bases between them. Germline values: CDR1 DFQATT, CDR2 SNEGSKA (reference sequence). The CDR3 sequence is CSAREVEAFF. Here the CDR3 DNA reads TGCAGTGCTAGAGAAGTTGAAGCTTTCTTT.